This is a list of T cell receptor beta chains from one sample in a study of cytotoxic CD8 clonotypes in ibrutinib-treated CLL. Clones were sequenced by immunoSEQ multiplex PCR, and TCRdb holds only the in-frame ones, with some missing. Here the sample spans around 250,000 clones, around three quarters being singletons. Source: PBMCs, taken after 24 months of ibrutinib treatment. Every receptor here comes from a human donor with chronic lymphocytic leukemia. The CDR3 runs from the conserved cysteine through the conserved F or W. Each record gives: clone size, V gene, J gene, D gene, CDR3 protein, CDR3 DNA. The D gene is left open where the match is weak. A row's size may be missing; if present it is once, few, many or a size class.

clone size: once; V gene: TRBV7-9; J gene: TRBJ2-3; D gene: TRBD2; CDR3 protein: CASSSGTILHTDTQYF; CDR3 DNA: TGTGCCAGCAGCTCAGGGACTATACTACACACAGATACGCAGTATTTT
clone size: .; V gene: TRBV2; J gene: TRBJ2-7; D gene: TRBD1; CDR3 protein: CASIRDRREQYF; CDR3 DNA: TGTGCCAGCATAAGGGACAGACGGGAGCAGTACTTC
clone size: .; V gene: TRBV27; J gene: TRBJ1-4; D gene: TRBD1; CDR3 protein: CASRVKGARREKLFF; CDR3 DNA: TGTGCCAGCAGAGTAAAGGGGGCGAGGAGGGAAAAACTGTTTTTT
clone size: few; V gene: TRBV6-5; J gene: TRBJ2-7; D gene: .; CDR3 protein: CASSYSPTYEQYF; CDR3 DNA: TGTGCCAGCAGTTACTCACCCACTTACGAGCAGTACTTC
clone size: few; V gene: TRBV9; J gene: TRBJ1-3; D gene: TRBD1; CDR3 protein: CASSLSQGASSGNTIYF; CDR3 DNA: TGTGCCAGCAGCCTTTCACAGGGGGCCTCGTCTGGAAACACCATATATTTT
clone size: .; V gene: TRBV18; J gene: TRBJ2-2; D gene: .; CDR3 protein: CASDSLNTGELFF; CDR3 DNA: TGTGCCAGCGACAGCTTAAACACCGGGGAGCTGTTTTTT
clone size: .; V gene: TRBV6-1; J gene: TRBJ2-3; D gene: .; CDR3 protein: CASIWQADTDTQYF; CDR3 DNA: TGTGCCAGCATATGGCAGGCGGACACAGATACGCAGTATTTT
clone size: .; V gene: TRBV4-2; J gene: TRBJ2-7; D gene: .; CDR3 protein: CASRPRAQGIGSEQYF; CDR3 DNA: TGTGCCAGCAGACCTCGAGCCCAGGGGATTGGGTCCGAGCAGTACTTC
clone size: once; V gene: TRBV9; J gene: TRBJ1-1; D gene: TRBD1; CDR3 protein: CASSVTGGNTEAFF; CDR3 DNA: TGTGCCAGCAGCGTTACAGGGGGGAACACTGAAGCTTTCTTT
clone size: .; V gene: TRBV5-1; J gene: TRBJ2-3; D gene: .; CDR3 protein: CASSLLSTDTQYF; CDR3 DNA: TGCGCCAGCAGCCTCCTTTCTACAGATACGCAGTATTTT
clone size: .; V gene: TRBV5-8; J gene: TRBJ2-7; D gene: .; CDR3 protein: CASSRGPLWEQYF; CDR3 DNA: TGTGCCAGCAGTCGGGGGCCCTTGTGGGAGCAGTACTTC
clone size: .; V gene: TRBV30; J gene: TRBJ2-7; D gene: .; CDR3 protein: CASSWAYEQYF; CDR3 DNA: TGTGCCTCTTCTTGGGCCTACGAGCAGTACTTC
clone size: .; V gene: TRBV2; J gene: TRBJ2-3; D gene: .; CDR3 protein: CASTSWGRSSTDTQYF; CDR3 DNA: TGTGCCAGCACCTCCTGGGGTAGGAGTTCCACAGATACGCAGTATTTT
clone size: .; V gene: TRBV9; J gene: TRBJ2-7; D gene: .; CDR3 protein: CASSPLGGGGNEQYF; CDR3 DNA: TGTGCCAGCAGCCCCCTTGGGGGTGGGGGAAACGAGCAGTACTTC
clone size: few; V gene: TRBV28; J gene: TRBJ2-1; D gene: TRBD2; CDR3 protein: CASLGGSSYNEQFF; CDR3 DNA: TGTGCCAGCTTAGGCGGGAGCTCCTACAATGAGCAGTTCTTC
clone size: .; V gene: TRBV6-5; J gene: TRBJ2-7; D gene: TRBD1; CDR3 protein: CASSYGTASYEQYF; CDR3 DNA: TGTGCCAGCAGTTACGGGACAGCTTCCTACGAGCAGTACTTC
clone size: .; V gene: TRBV27; J gene: TRBJ1-1; D gene: .; CDR3 protein: CASSFEPDTEAFF; CDR3 DNA: TGTGCCAGCAGTTTTGAACCCGACACTGAAGCTTTCTTT
clone size: .; V gene: TRBV7-6; J gene: TRBJ2-7; D gene: .; CDR3 protein: CASGEGGPYEQYF; CDR3 DNA: TGTGCCAGCGGTGAGGGGGGCCCCTACGAGCAGTACTTC
clone size: .; V gene: TRBV19; J gene: TRBJ1-2; D gene: .; CDR3 protein: CASTGTAYNYGYTF; CDR3 DNA: TGTGCCAGTACCGGGACGGCGTATAACTATGGCTACACCTTC
clone size: .; V gene: TRBV2; J gene: TRBJ2-7; D gene: .; CDR3 protein: CASSEVHSFPYEQYF; CDR3 DNA: TGTGCCAGCAGTGAAGTCCACTCCTTCCCATACGAGCAGTACTTC
clone size: .; V gene: TRBV4-3; J gene: TRBJ2-7; D gene: TRBD1; CDR3 protein: CASSRNRGHHEQYF; CDR3 DNA: TGCGCCAGCAGCCGAAACAGGGGGCACCACGAGCAGTACTTC
clone size: .; V gene: TRBV6-5; J gene: TRBJ1-3; D gene: TRBD1; CDR3 protein: CASRVGQGKNTIYF; CDR3 DNA: TGTGCCAGCAGGGTTGGACAGGGTAAAAACACCATATATTTT
clone size: .; V gene: TRBV7-2; J gene: TRBJ2-7; D gene: .; CDR3 protein: CASLPWGTSYEQYF; CDR3 DNA: TGTGCCAGCCTACCTTGGGGGACCTCCTACGAGCAGTACTTC
clone size: .; V gene: TRBV11-2; J gene: TRBJ1-2; D gene: TRBD1; CDR3 protein: CASSSTGWDGYTF; CDR3 DNA: TGTGCCAGCAGCTCGACAGGGTGGGATGGCTACACCTTC
clone size: .; V gene: TRBV29-1; J gene: TRBJ2-3; D gene: .; CDR3 protein: CSVGGTGLGDTQYF; CDR3 DNA: TGCAGCGTGGGGGGCACCGGGTTGGGAGATACGCAGTATTTT
clone size: once; V gene: TRBV9; J gene: TRBJ2-1; D gene: TRBD2; CDR3 protein: CASSVALGTSAYNEQFF; CDR3 DNA: TGTGCCAGCAGCGTAGCCCTCGGGACTAGCGCTTACAATGAGCAGTTCTTC
clone size: once; V gene: TRBV19; J gene: TRBJ2-1; D gene: TRBD1; CDR3 protein: CASSIGTGHNEQFF; CDR3 DNA: TGTGCCAGTAGTATTGGGACAGGGCACAATGAGCAGTTCTTC
clone size: .; V gene: TRBV13; J gene: TRBJ1-2; D gene: .; CDR3 protein: CASSRENYGYTF; CDR3 DNA: TGTGCCAGCAGCCGGGAGAACTATGGCTACACCTTC
clone size: .; V gene: TRBV2; J gene: TRBJ2-6; D gene: .; CDR3 protein: CASSEAPGPGANVLTF; CDR3 DNA: TGTGCCAGCAGTGAAGCTCCGGGGCCAGGGGCCAACGTCCTGACTTTC
clone size: once; V gene: TRBV6-5; J gene: TRBJ1-2; D gene: .; CDR3 protein: CASSPTGKGYGYTF; CDR3 DNA: TGTGCCAGCAGCCCCACAGGGAAAGGCTATGGCTACACCTTC
clone size: .; V gene: TRBV7-9; J gene: TRBJ2-7; D gene: .; CDR3 protein: CASSSNTGYEQYF; CDR3 DNA: TGTGCCAGCAGCAGTAACACAGGGTACGAGCAGTACTTC
clone size: once; V gene: TRBV2; J gene: TRBJ2-2; D gene: .; CDR3 protein: CASSTNAAGELFF; CDR3 DNA: TGTGCCAGCAGTACCAATGCCGCCGGGGAGCTGTTTTTT
clone size: .; V gene: TRBV7-8; J gene: TRBJ2-5; D gene: .; CDR3 protein: CASSSERDSEETQYF; CDR3 DNA: TGTGCCAGCAGCTCAGAACGGGACTCTGAAGAGACCCAGTACTTC
clone size: .; V gene: TRBV9; J gene: TRBJ2-7; D gene: TRBD1; CDR3 protein: CASSENRQGYEQYF; CDR3 DNA: TGTGCCAGCAGCGAAAATCGACAGGGCTACGAGCAGTACTTC
clone size: .; V gene: TRBV19; J gene: TRBJ2-1; D gene: TRBD1; CDR3 protein: CASRRTGNRDEQFF; CDR3 DNA: TGTGCCAGTAGAAGGACAGGAAACAGGGATGAGCAGTTCTTC
clone size: .; V gene: TRBV29-1; J gene: TRBJ1-1; D gene: .; CDR3 protein: CSASKNTEAFF; CDR3 DNA: TGCAGCGCCTCGAAGAACACTGAAGCTTTCTTT
clone size: .; V gene: TRBV30; J gene: TRBJ2-1; D gene: .; CDR3 protein: CARSGYNEQFF; CDR3 DNA: TGTGCCCGGAGTGGCTACAATGAGCAGTTCTTC
clone size: .; V gene: TRBV6-5; J gene: TRBJ2-7; D gene: .; CDR3 protein: CASSYTAEGYNEQYF; CDR3 DNA: TGTGCCAGCAGTTACACGGCAGAGGGCTATAACGAGCAGTACTTC
clone size: .; V gene: TRBV5-5; J gene: TRBJ2-1; D gene: TRBD2; CDR3 protein: CASSFSGSSYNEQFF; CDR3 DNA: TGTGCCAGCAGCTTCAGCGGGAGCTCCTACAATGAGCAGTTCTTC
clone size: .; V gene: TRBV7-3; J gene: TRBJ2-3; D gene: TRBD2; CDR3 protein: CASSLSGSGMGTDTQYF; CDR3 DNA: TGTGCCAGCAGCTTATCGGGTAGCGGGATGGGCACAGATACGCAGTATTTT
clone size: few; V gene: TRBV20-1; J gene: TRBJ2-7; D gene: TRBD2; CDR3 protein: CSSRGGYEQYF; CDR3 DNA: TGCAGCTCCCGGGGGGGCTACGAGCAGTACTTC
clone size: .; V gene: TRBV5-5; J gene: TRBJ2-4; D gene: .; CDR3 protein: CASSLVGAKNIQYF; CDR3 DNA: TGTGCCAGCAGCTTGGTAGGGGCCAAAAACATTCAGTACTTC
clone size: once; V gene: TRBV11-2; J gene: TRBJ2-1; D gene: .; CDR3 protein: CASSLLARGNEQFF; CDR3 DNA: TGTGCCAGCAGCTTACTAGCGCGAGGCAATGAGCAGTTCTTC
clone size: .; V gene: TRBV7-2; J gene: TRBJ1-2; D gene: .; CDR3 protein: CASSLRTGGYTF; CDR3 DNA: TGTGCCAGCAGCTTACGGACGGGAGGCTACACCTTC
clone size: once; V gene: TRBV5-1; J gene: TRBJ2-5; D gene: .; CDR3 protein: CASRRVQETQYF; CDR3 DNA: TGCGCCAGCAGAAGGGTCCAAGAGACCCAGTACTTC
clone size: .; V gene: TRBV5-1; J gene: TRBJ2-5; D gene: TRBD2; CDR3 protein: CASSTGLASQETQYF; CDR3 DNA: TGCGCCAGCAGCACGGGACTAGCGAGCCAAGAGACCCAGTACTTC